The 29 T cell receptor beta chains below come from one sample, sequenced in a study of cytomegalovirus exposure and HLA in healthy donors. The table came from immunoSEQ multiplex PCR; TCRdb's copy has only in-frame clones and leaves some out. The repertoire holds 66,000 or so clones, with around 97% as singletons. The sequencing input was PBMCs. These receptors were taken from a woman aged 18-29 years in good health and CMV-seropositive.

This clone was detected once. V usage is TRBV10-2 and J usage is TRBJ1-1; 7 nucleotides match TRBD1. V lost 4 bases, J lost 6 bases, and 5 bases stayed unmatched. There are 13 residues in the CDR3. Per germline, CDR1 WSHSY and CDR2 SAAADI. The CDR3, as DNA: TGCGCCAGCAGTGTGGCAGGGGGGCCTGAAGCTTTCTTT. Its protein product is CASSVAGGPEAFF.

The chain is built from TRBV28 and TRBJ2-2; tentative D call: TRBD1 (5 bases). Germline CDR1 reads MDHEN; CDR2 reads SYDVKM. CDR3 length: 16 residues. V lost 2 bases to trimming and J lost 0 bases, with 10 bases between them. The CDR3 here is CASSLRQFTNTGELFF. CDR3 coding DNA: TGTGCCAGCAGTTTACGACAGTTCACGAACACCGGGGAGCTGTTTTTT.

The genes are TRBV9 and TRBJ2-1; TRBD2 matches 7 bases. V dropped 3 bases and J dropped 11; count of bases not matched to a gene: 5. Germline values: CDR1 SGDLS, CDR2 YYNGEE. The CDR3 has 12 residues. The CDR3 DNA sequence: TGTGCCAGCAGCGCCCCGGGACTACAGCAGTTCTTC. Residues: CASSAPGLQQFF.

The chain combines TRBV30 with TRBJ1-5, with D hard to call. V dropped 2 bases and J dropped 6 bases, with 11 bases sitting between them. The CDR3 is 13 amino acids. Germline V lookup: CDR1 GTSNPN, CDR2 SVGIG (reference sequence). DNA for the CDR3: TGTGCCTGGAGTTTGGGAGATTTTCAGCCCCAGCATTTT. Amino acid sequence: CAWSLGDFQPQHF.

The genes are TRBV2 and TRBJ2-5, with D perhaps TRBD1 (6 bases). This CDR3 is 16 amino acids long. Trimming shortened V by 3 bases and J by 0 bases, and 14 bases separated the two germline ends. The germline V gene has CDR1 SNHLY and CDR2 FYNNEI. The CDR3 DNA reads as TGTGCCAGCAGTGATATAGCAGGGGATTACCAAGAGACCCAGTACTTC. Its translation: CASSDIAGDYQETQYF.

A single count supports this clone. This chain connects TRBV27 to TRBJ2-1, with TRBD2 matching 16 bases. With V trimmed by 6 bases and J by 9 bases, 8 bases remained unmatched. The CDR3 contains 16 residues. Germline assignment: CDR1 MNHEY and CDR2 SMNVEV (reference sequence). The CDR3 reads CASSAAGTSGRGEQFF. CDR3 DNA sequence: TGTGCCAGCAGCGCTGCCGGGACTAGCGGGAGGGGTGAGCAGTTCTTC.

The rearrangement joins TRBV5-4 to TRBJ2-7; 11 bases line up with TRBD1. The CDR3 is 15 amino acids. CDR1 is SGHNT, CDR2 YYREEE, per germline (reference sequence). With V trimmed by 2 bases and J by 9 bases, 10 bases remained unmatched. The CDR3 DNA sequence: TGTGCCAGCAGCTTCCCGGGACAGGGGGGCTCGGTGCAGTACTTC. As protein: CASSFPGQGGSVQYF.

This chain uses TRBV29-1 with TRBJ1-2; perhaps TRBD1 as D (5 bases). V lost 6 bases and J lost 5, with 13 bases in between. The CDR3 totals 12 residues. Germline lookup yields CDR1 SQVTM and CDR2 ANQGSEA. Here the CDR3 DNA reads TGCAGCGTGCCGGCGGGGGGGTATGGCTACACCTTC. Translating it yields CSVPAGGYGYTF.

The count of this clone is one. The rearrangement uses TRBV30 and TRBJ2-1, with 12 positions matching TRBD2. Trimming cost V 4 bases and J 2 bases; bases outside gene matches: 3. CDR1 GTSNPN and CDR2 SVGIG come from the germline V gene (reference sequence). This CDR3 is built from 15 residues. In DNA, the CDR3 is TGTGCCTGGACGCTAGCGGGAGGGGCCTACAATGAGCAGTTCTTC. Residues: CAWTLAGGAYNEQFF.

The gene calls are TRBV7-9 and TRBJ1-4; D is ambiguous. This CDR3 has 11 residues. The V gene's germline CDR1 is SEHNR and CDR2 FQNEAQ (reference sequence). Trimming removed 5 bases from V and 7 bases from J, with 5 bases in between. This CDR3 is CASSTPEKLFF. CDR3 sequence (DNA): TGTGCCAGCAGCACTCCTGAAAAACTGTTTTTT.

This rearrangement joins TRBV21-1 to TRBJ1-4; TRBD1, the table's D call, lacks a check against the DNA. TRBV21-1 is marked as a pseudogene. This CDR3 is 14 amino acids long. The CDR3 sequence is CASTAGQEDEKLFF. CDR3 bases: TGTGCCAGCACCGCGGGACAGGAGGACGAAAAACTGTTTTTT.

The rearrangement joins TRBV18 to TRBJ2-7; 9 bases map to TRBD1. CDR3 size: 15 residues. Trimming cost V 2 bases and J 3 bases; bases outside gene matches: 5. The V gene's germline CDR1 is KGHSH and CDR2 LQKENI. CDR3 nucleotide sequence: TGTGCCAGCTCACCAAGGGACAGGGCGGTCTACGAGCAGTACTTC. It encodes CASSPRDRAVYEQYF.

CDR3 residues: CASSGRYGMNTEAFF. In DNA form, the CDR3 reads TGCGCCAGCTCTGGGAGATACGGGATGAACACTGAAGCTTTCTTT. The chain joins TRBV4-1 to TRBJ1-1; D uncertain. CDR1 is MGHRA, CDR2 YSYEKL, per germline. The germline V and J ends were trimmed by 8 bases and 0 bases, with 16 bases remaining between them. This CDR3 region has 15 residues.

The genes are TRBV6-5 and TRBJ2-1; 11 nucleotides align to TRBD2. The V segment lost 2 bases and the J segment 7 bases; nucleotides outside the gene matches: 4. This CDR3 has 15 amino acids. Germline CDR1 is MNHEY and CDR2 is SVGAGI. DNA of the CDR3: TGTGCCAGCAGTTACGAGACTAGCGGGAAGAATGAGCAGTTCTTC. Translated, it gives CASSYETSGKNEQFF.

The chain has TRBV28 and TRBJ1-3; D perhaps matches TRBD1 (5 bases). CDR1 and CDR2 from the germline V gene are MDHEN and SYDVKM. The CDR3 is made up of 17 amino acids. The germline V and J ends were trimmed by 6 bases and 0 bases, with 18 bases remaining between them. In nucleotides, the CDR3 is TGTGCCAGCAGACGCGGGACGGCACCACGCTCTGGAAACACCATATATTTT. As protein: CASRRGTAPRSGNTIYF.

The gene calls are TRBV6-6 and TRBJ1-1, with D possibly TRBD1 on 6 matching bases. The length of the CDR3 is 15 residues. The germline gives CDR1 MNHNY, CDR2 SVGAGI (reference sequence). V lost 0 bases, J lost 1 base, and 9 bases lay in between. This CDR3 reads CASSYSARGNTEAFF. The CDR3 nucleotides are TGTGCCAGCAGTTACTCGGCCAGGGGGAACACTGAAGCTTTCTTT.

CDR3 amino acids: CASSYPSGSTKNIQYF. The CDR3 DNA reads as TGTGCCAGCAGTTACCCTAGCGGGAGTACCAAAAACATTCAGTACTTC. V and J are TRBV6-6 and TRBJ2-4, with TRBD2 matching 10 bases. Looked up from germline, CDR1 is MNHNY and CDR2 is SVGAGI (reference sequence). The CDR3 runs to 16 residues. Losses at the gene ends were 2 bases for V and 2 bases for J; bases not matched to a gene: 3.

J is TRBJ1-2 and V is TRBV6-5; maybe TRBD1 (6 bases). Trimming shortened V by 4 bases and J by 0 bases, and 12 bases separated the two germline ends. CDR3 size: 15 residues. Per the germline V gene, CDR1 is MNHEY and CDR2 is SVGAGI. The CDR3 loop reads CASSSRQETNYGYTF. CDR3 nucleotides: TGTGCCAGCAGTTCCAGACAGGAGACTAACTATGGCTACACCTTC.

This chain uses TRBV18 with TRBJ2-7; D call uncertain. The germline gives CDR1 KGHSH, CDR2 LQKENI. V dropped 0 bases and J dropped 4 bases, with 10 bases sitting between them. This CDR3 region has 14 residues. The CDR3 reads CASSPPAGRYEQYF. The CDR3 region has the DNA TGTGCCAGCTCACCACCAGCAGGAAGATACGAGCAGTACTTC.

The V and J genes are TRBV10-3 and TRBJ1-4; possibly TRBD1 for D (6 bases). The germline CDR1 and CDR2 sequences are ENHRY and SYGVKD. V was cut by 0 bases and J by 4 bases, with 12 bases left in between. The CDR3 runs 16 residues. The CDR3 loop reads CAISESGGQINEKLFF. The CDR3 region has the DNA TGTGCCATCAGTGAGTCTGGAGGACAGATTAATGAAAAACTGTTTTTT.

The rearrangement links TRBV6-5 to TRBJ2-7; 9 bases are a match to TRBD2. The trim removed 2 bases at V and 4 bases at J, leaving 9 bases unmatched. CDR1 and CDR2 from the germline V gene are MNHEY and SVGAGI. CDR3 length: 16 residues. CDR3 in DNA: TGTGCCAGCAGTTACACGAGGCGGGAGGGCCTGTACGAGCAGTACTTC. This gives the protein CASSYTRREGLYEQYF.

This chain uses TRBV6-5 with TRBJ1-2; TRBD1 matches at 7 bases. Germline trimming cut 7 bases from V and 10 bases from J; bases unmatched to any gene: 6. This CDR3 has 11 residues. The germline V gene has CDR1 MNHEY and CDR2 SVGAGI. CDR3 in amino acids: CASTWTGHYTF. The CDR3 DNA is TGTGCCAGCACTTGGACAGGCCACTACACCTTC.

This chain connects TRBV6-6 to TRBJ2-7; 10 bases line up with TRBD1. The trim removed 7 bases at V and 6 bases at J, leaving 12 bases unmatched. CDR1 is MNHNY, CDR2 SVGAGI, per germline (reference sequence). The CDR3 sequence is 15 residues long. The CDR3 reads CASTHWGDRGFEQYF. The CDR3 DNA is TGTGCCAGCACCCACTGGGGGGACAGGGGTTTCGAGCAGTACTTC.

The V and J genes are TRBV18 and TRBJ2-5; D perhaps matches TRBD1 (5 bases). V shed 6 bases and J shed 1 base, with 12 bases lying between them. The CDR3 has 14 residues. The germline V gene has CDR1 KGHSH and CDR2 LQKENI. Here the CDR3 reads CASSPRQFQETQYF. The CDR3 coding sequence is TGTGCCAGCTCTCCTAGACAGTTCCAAGAGACCCAGTACTTC.

The genes are TRBV9 and TRBJ2-3; 9 positions match TRBD1. The CDR3 is made up of 14 amino acids. The V and J ends lost 3 bases and 6 bases, in that order; junction bases with no gene match: 5. Germline CDR1 SGDLS, CDR2 YYNGEE. This chain's CDR3 is CASSADRGADTQYF. CDR3 sequence (DNA): TGTGCCAGCAGCGCCGACAGGGGGGCGGATACGCAGTATTTT. Together with reference TRBV9 and TRBJ2-3, the CDR3 gives the full variable domain: DSGVTQTPKHLITATGQRVTLRCSPRSGDLSVYWYQQSLDQGLQFLIQYYNGEERAKGNILERFSAQQFPDLHSELNLSSLELGDSALYFCASSADRGADTQYFGPGTRLTVL.

The V gene is TRBV28, the J gene TRBJ2-7; 9 bases are shared with TRBD2. Trimming removed 6 bases from V and 4 bases from J; junction bases left unmatched: 7. CDR1 and CDR2 from the germline V gene are MDHEN and SYDVKM. CDR3 length: 14 amino acids. The CDR3 is CASSGAGGSYEQYF. In DNA, the CDR3 is TGTGCCAGCAGCGGTGCGGGAGGGTCTTACGAGCAGTACTTC.

The chain has TRBV15 and TRBJ2-7; TRBD1 might be the D (5 bases). Germline-derived CDR1 and CDR2 are LNHNV and YYDKDF (reference sequence). The CDR3 contains 14 residues. The V gene lost 0 bases and the J gene lost 3 bases, with 9 bases spanning the gap. CDR3 nucleotides: TGTGCCACCAGCAGAGATCCGGACAACTACGAGCAGTACTTC. This sequence encodes CATSRDPDNYEQYF.

The chain links TRBV15 to TRBJ2-3, with a possible D match to TRBD2 (5 bases). The V gene's germline CDR1 is LNHNV and CDR2 YYDKDF (reference sequence). V lost 2 bases and J lost 4, with 19 bases in between. This CDR3 is built from 17 residues. The chain's CDR3 is CATSRLPPGSRPDTQYF. The CDR3 DNA reads TGTGCCACCAGCAGACTCCCGCCGGGATCCCGTCCAGATACGCAGTATTTT.

In nucleotides, the CDR3 is TGTGCCAGTAGTAAGGTGGGGGGGGCGAACACTGAAGCTTTCTTT. This codes for CASSKVGGANTEAFF. This chain connects TRBV19 to TRBJ1-1; a possible D gene is TRBD1 (6 bases). This CDR3 region has 15 residues. The V end lost 4 bases, the J end lost 1 base, and 13 bases lay between the germline ends. Germline CDR1 is LNHDA and CDR2 is SQIVND (reference sequence).